The 10 T cell receptor beta chains below all came from one sample that was sequenced in a study of regulatory T cells in long-lasting Graves disease. Time point noted: newly diagnosed GD, antithyroid drugs for less than 3 months. Preparation of the TCR library used RNA extracted from PBMCs. HTBI primers from iRepertoire and Arm-PCR of CDR3 regions yielded the TCR beta libraries. TCRdb processed the multiplex PCR reads anew with MiXCR; each CDR3 protein has one entry. The table shows 500,000 or so distinct CDR3 sequences, with 15% to 20% occurring only once. This sample also belongs to another study, concerning T cells in Graves' hyperthyroidism and ophthalmopathy.

Source: peripheral blood mononuclear cells (PBMCs), taken at new diagnosis, from a patient treated with antithyroid drugs. These receptor sequences come from a woman aged 35 to 59 with Graves disease.

The CDR3 DNA sequence: TGTGCCACCAGCAGCGTACAGTGGGCAGGCAACACTGAAGCTTTCTTT. Protein: CATSSVQWAGNTEAFF. The chain links TRBV15 to TRBJ2-3; no clear D. The closer fit of TRBJ1-1 to the DNA end suggests the J call may be wrong. Germline V gives CDR1 LNHNV, CDR2 YYDKDF (reference sequence). This CDR3 is 16 amino acids long.

The V gene is TRBV25-1, the J gene TRBJ1-6; no reliable D call. Germline assignment: CDR1 MGHDK and CDR2 SYGVNS. CDR3 length: 12 residues. V lost 4 bases, J lost 13 bases, and 11 bases lay in between. The CDR3 sequence: CASSAPLGPLHF. The CDR3 DNA sequence: TGTGCCAGCAGTGCCCCCCTAGGTCCCCTCCACTTT.

This clonotype turned up a few times. The V call is TRBV4-1, the J call TRBJ1-6, with no clear D. This CDR3 region has 15 residues. Trimming pared 3 bases from V and 3 bases from J, leaving 9 bases between. Germline assignment: CDR1 MGHRA and CDR2 YSYEKL. For the CDR3, the DNA is TGCGCCAGCAGCCATAAGGAACACTATAATTCACCCCTCCACTTT. Amino acid sequence: CASSHKEHYNSPLHF.

The gene calls are TRBV19 and TRBJ2-1, with 11 bases that match TRBD2. Germline V gives CDR1 LNHDA, CDR2 SQIVND (reference sequence). V lost 3 bases and J lost 4; bases outside the gene matches: 11. The length of the CDR3 is 18 residues. This CDR3 reads CASSILPLAGGWYNEQFF. CDR3 nucleotides: TGTGCCAGTAGTATCCTCCCTTTAGCGGGGGGGTGGTACAATGAGCAGTTCTTC.

This clonotype was detected ten times or more. The genes are TRBV2 and TRBJ1-3, with no clear D. The CDR3 has 13 amino acids. In germline, CDR1 is SNHLY, CDR2 FYNNEI. The V gene lost 6 bases and the J gene lost 0 bases, with 6 bases spanning the gap. CDR3 in DNA: TGTGCCAGCAGCAATGACTCTGGAAACACCATATATTTT. It codes for CASSNDSGNTIYF.

The V call is TRBV4-2, the J call TRBJ2-1, with D tentatively TRBD2 (6 bases). There are 18 residues in the CDR3. The V end was cut by 1 base, the J end by 7 bases, with 23 bases between. CDR1 LGHNA and CDR2 YNFKEQ come from the germline V gene. The DNA for the CDR3 is TGTGCCAGCAGCCAAGGTAGCGGCCCAATAGTTGCTGGGAATGAGCAGTTCTTC. Translated: CASSQGSGPIVAGNEQFF.

This chain joins TRBV19 and TRBJ2-7; D may correspond to TRBD1 or TRBD2 (5 bases each). The CDR3 contains 13 residues. CDR1 is LNHDA, CDR2 SQIVND, per germline (reference sequence). The V end lost 5 bases, the J end lost 5 bases, and 13 bases lay between the germline ends. CDR3 amino acids: CASSEGQGDEQYF. The CDR3, as DNA: TGTGCCAGTAGTGAGGGGCAGGGAGACGAGCAGTACTTC.

This clonotype showed up many times. The CDR3 region is CAIRGTSGGEQYF. The CDR3 nucleotides are TGTGCCATCAGGGGGACTAGCGGTGGCGAGCAGTACTTC. The chain uses TRBV10-3 and TRBJ2-7; 11 bases agree with TRBD2. Germline trimming cut 6 bases from V and 6 bases from J; bases unmatched to any gene: 4. CDR3 length equals 13 residues. CDR1 and CDR2 (germline): ENHRY, SYGVKD.

V gene TRBV4-1 combines with J gene TRBJ1-1; maybe TRBD1 (6 bases). Germline lookup yields CDR1 MGHRA and CDR2 YSYEKL. The V gene lost 5 bases and the J gene lost 4 bases, with 17 bases spanning the gap. This CDR3 has 15 amino acids. CDR3 amino acids: CASSYGTQGSTEAFF. CDR3 nucleotides: TGCGCCAGCAGCTACGGGACCCAGGGGTCCACTGAAGCTTTCTTT.

CDR3 protein: CASSYSTGRGPGVTEAFF. The CDR3 DNA reads as TGTGCCAGCAGTTACTCGACCGGGAGAGGACCTGGGGTCACTGAAGCTTTCTTT. The chain recombines TRBV6-2 or TRBV6-3 with TRBJ1-1; D unclear. CDR3 length: 18 residues. Germline lookup yields CDR1 MNHEY and CDR2 SVGEGT. V was shortened by 0 bases and J by 4 bases, with 21 bases between the two germline ends.